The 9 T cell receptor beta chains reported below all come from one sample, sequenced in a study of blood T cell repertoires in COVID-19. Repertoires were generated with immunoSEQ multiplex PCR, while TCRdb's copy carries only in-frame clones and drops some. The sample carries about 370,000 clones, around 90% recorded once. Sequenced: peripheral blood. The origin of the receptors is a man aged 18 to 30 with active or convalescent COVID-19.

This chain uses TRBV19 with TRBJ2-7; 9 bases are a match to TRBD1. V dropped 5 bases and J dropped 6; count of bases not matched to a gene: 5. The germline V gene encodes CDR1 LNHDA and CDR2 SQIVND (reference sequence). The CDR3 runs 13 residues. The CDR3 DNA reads TGTGCCAGTAGTCTACAGGGGGCGGGCGAGCAGTACTTC. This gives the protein CASSLQGAGEQYF.

The CDR3 DNA is TGTGCCAGCTCACCTCTAACGGGACAGCTATACAATTCACCCCTCCACTTT. Protein product: CASSPLTGQLYNSPLHF. V gene TRBV18 combines with J gene TRBJ1-6, with TRBD1 matching over 7 bases. J lost 7 bases, V lost 3 bases, and 12 bases had no gene match. CDR3 length equals 17 residues. CDR1 and CDR2 (germline): KGHSH, LQKENI.

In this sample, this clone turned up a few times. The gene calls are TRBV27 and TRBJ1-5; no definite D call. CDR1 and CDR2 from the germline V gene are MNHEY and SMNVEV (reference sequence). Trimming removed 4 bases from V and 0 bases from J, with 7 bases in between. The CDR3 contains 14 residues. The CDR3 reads CASSSMYSNQPQHF. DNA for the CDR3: TGTGCCAGCAGTTCTATGTATAGCAATCAGCCCCAGCATTTT.

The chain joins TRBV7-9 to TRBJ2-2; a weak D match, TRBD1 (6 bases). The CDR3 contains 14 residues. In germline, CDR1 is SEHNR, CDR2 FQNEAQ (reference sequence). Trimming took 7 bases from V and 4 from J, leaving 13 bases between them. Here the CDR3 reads CASIQFRGTGELFF. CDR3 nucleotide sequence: TGTGCCAGCATCCAATTCAGGGGCACCGGGGAGCTGTTTTTT.

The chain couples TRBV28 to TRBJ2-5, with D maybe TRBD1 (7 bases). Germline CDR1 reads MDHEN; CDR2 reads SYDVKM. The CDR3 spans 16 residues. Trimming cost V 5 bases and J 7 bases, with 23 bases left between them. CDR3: CASSPTGAGGLRTQYF. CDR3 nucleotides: TGTGCCAGCAGTCCTACGGGGGCAGGGGGGCTAAGGACCCAGTACTTC. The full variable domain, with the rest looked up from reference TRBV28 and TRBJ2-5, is DVKVTQSSRYLVKRTGEKVFLECVQDMDHENMFWYRQDPGLGLRLIYFSYDVKMKEKGDIPEGYSVSREKKERFSLILESASTNQTSMYLCASSPTGAGGLRTQYFGPGTRLLVL.

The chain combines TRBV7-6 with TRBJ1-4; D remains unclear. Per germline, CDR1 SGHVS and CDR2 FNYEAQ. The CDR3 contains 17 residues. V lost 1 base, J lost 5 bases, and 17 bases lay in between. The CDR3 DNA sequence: TGTGCCAGCAGCTTAGGGCCTCTTCGGGAAGGGAATGAAAAACTGTTTTTT. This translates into CASSLGPLREGNEKLFF. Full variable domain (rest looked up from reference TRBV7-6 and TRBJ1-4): GAGVSQSPRYKVTKRGQDVALRCDPISGHVSLYWYRQALGQGPEFLTYFNYEAQQDKSGLPNDRFSAERPEGSISTLTIQRTEQRDSAMYRCASSLGPLREGNEKLFFGSGTQLSVL.

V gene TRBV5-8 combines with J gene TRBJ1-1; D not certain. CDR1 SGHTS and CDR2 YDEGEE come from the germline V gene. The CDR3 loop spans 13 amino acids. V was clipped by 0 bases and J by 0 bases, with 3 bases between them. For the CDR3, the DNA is TGTGCCAGCAGCTTGGACTTGAACACTGAAGCTTTCTTT. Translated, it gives CASSLDLNTEAFF.

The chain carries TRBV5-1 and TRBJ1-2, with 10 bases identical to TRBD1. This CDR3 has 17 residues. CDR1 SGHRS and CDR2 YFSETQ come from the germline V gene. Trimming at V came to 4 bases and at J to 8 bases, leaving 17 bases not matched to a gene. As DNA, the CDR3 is TGCGCCAGCAGCCTTATAAGACCCGGGACAGGGGTAGGGGGCTACACCTTC. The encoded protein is CASSLIRPGTGVGGYTF. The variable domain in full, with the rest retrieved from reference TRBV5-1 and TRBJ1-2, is KAGVTQTPRYLIKTRGQQVTLSCSPISGHRSVSWYQQTPGQGLQFLFEYFSETQRNKGNFPGRFSGRQFSNSRSEMNVSTLELGDSALYLCASSLIRPGTGVGGYTFGSGTRLTVV.

Written as DNA, the CDR3 is TGTGCCTGGAGTCCCTTTCTAGGGGTGAGCTCCTACAATGAGCAGTTCTTC. Its translation: CAWSPFLGVSSYNEQFF. V usage is TRBV30 and J usage is TRBJ2-1; D perhaps matches TRBD1 (5 bases). Germline V gives CDR1 GTSNPN, CDR2 SVGIG (reference sequence). V was cut by 2 bases and J by 0 bases, with 17 bases left in between. The CDR3 loop spans 17 amino acids.